A selection of T cell receptor beta chains follows, all from one sample in a study of molecular identifiers for immune sequencing clone quantification. Using its own MiXCR run on the PCR reads, TCRdb lists one record per CDR3 protein. Here the sample spans a few hundred thousand distinct CDR3 sequences, roughly 24% being singletons. The sample comprised naive CD8+ T cells from blood, with Jurkat cell RNA spiked in. All receptors derive from a human donor in good health. Some libraries in this study had Jurkat cell RNA spiked in. Each CDR3 is given without its conserved first and last residue.

CDR3 protein	V gene	J gene
ASSQEGTGNDEQY	TRBV4-3	TRBJ2-7
ASSVGGSTGPTGNTIY	TRBV9	TRBJ1-3
ASSLALGRQEPQH	TRBV12-3/TRBV12-4	TRBJ1-5
ASSTLEEGPTGELF	TRBV11-2	TRBJ2-2
ASSPRLADNNEQF	TRBV12-3/TRBV12-4	TRBJ2-1
ASSLELETDTQY	TRBV7-6	TRBJ2-3
ASNKRGGDTQY	TRBV27	TRBJ2-3
ASSHTSFLETQY	TRBV5-1	TRBJ2-5
ASSIGSGSYEQF	TRBV19	TRBJ2-1
ASSHLLTEDRGLGANVLT	TRBV12-3/TRBV12-4	TRBJ2-6
ASSTDRGDEQY	TRBV19	TRBJ2-7
ATSGRDGYTDTQY	TRBV24-1	TRBJ2-3
ASSPLLASSPHTEAF	TRBV27	TRBJ1-1
ASSGTGPKSGANVLT	TRBV9	TRBJ2-6
ASKLAGGADTQY	TRBV5-1	TRBJ2-3
ASSKWGQGLDQPQH	TRBV12-3/TRBV12-4	TRBJ1-5
ASSLTLTSRNEQF	TRBV12-3/TRBV12-4	TRBJ2-1
ASSLLTPLAGGIDYEQY	TRBV27	TRBJ2-7
ASRKDPTDTQY	TRBV7-9	TRBJ2-3
ASMGETQY	TRBV4-1	TRBJ2-5
ASSPSRGPNTEAF	TRBV7-6	TRBJ1-1
ARSPGTGPSTDTQY	TRBV7-2	TRBJ2-3
ATSRVQAIKMQY	TRBV15	TRBJ2-3
ASSSLRAYNEQF	TRBV7-2	TRBJ2-1
ASSMGTAPTEQY	TRBV19	TRBJ2-7
ASSQSPNSPLH	TRBV19	TRBJ1-6
ASSADSYNEQF	TRBV12-3/TRBV12-4	TRBJ2-1
ASSPGWPGYEQY	TRBV6-2/TRBV6-3	TRBJ2-7
ASSLIGLNTEAF	TRBV7-9	TRBJ1-1
ASSPQRGHFYEQY	TRBV4-3	TRBJ2-7
ASSYRPRTAPNEKLF	TRBV7-9	TRBJ1-4
ASSPRDLGAYVLT	TRBV7-6	TRBJ2-6
SARDGGQAGATQY	TRBV20-1	TRBJ2-5
ATSGTGSKYEQY	TRBV15	TRBJ2-7
ASSPGLAGGPSDTQY	TRBV7-8	TRBJ2-3
ASSLEVISTGELF	TRBV7-9	TRBJ2-2
ASSRTKTGINQPQH	TRBV7-8	TRBJ1-5
ASSFSGSGSTDTQY	TRBV12-3/TRBV12-4	TRBJ2-3
ASGRVNTEAF	TRBV12-3/TRBV12-4	TRBJ1-1
ASNPTGNSYEQY	TRBV28	TRBJ2-7
ASSQGVAGLADTQY	TRBV4-2	TRBJ2-3
ASSYALAGSEETQY	TRBV6-2/TRBV6-3	TRBJ2-5
SVVLGATGELF	TRBV29-1	TRBJ2-2
SVEGLAGVSVADTQY	TRBV29-1	TRBJ2-3